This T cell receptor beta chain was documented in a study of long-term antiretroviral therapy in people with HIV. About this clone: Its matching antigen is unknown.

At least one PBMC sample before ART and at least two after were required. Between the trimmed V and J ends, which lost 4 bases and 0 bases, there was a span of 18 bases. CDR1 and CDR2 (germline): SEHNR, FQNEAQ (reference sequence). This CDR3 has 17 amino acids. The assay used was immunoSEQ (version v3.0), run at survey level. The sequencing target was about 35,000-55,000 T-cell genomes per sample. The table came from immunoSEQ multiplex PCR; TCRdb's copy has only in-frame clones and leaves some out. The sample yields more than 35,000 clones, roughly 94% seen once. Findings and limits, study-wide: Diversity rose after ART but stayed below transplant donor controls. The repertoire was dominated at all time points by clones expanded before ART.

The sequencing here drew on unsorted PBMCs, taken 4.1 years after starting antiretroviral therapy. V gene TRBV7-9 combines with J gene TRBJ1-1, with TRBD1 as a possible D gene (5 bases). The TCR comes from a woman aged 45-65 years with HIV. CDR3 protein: CASSSFPGRLMNTEAFF. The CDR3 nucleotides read TGTGCCAGCAGCTCGTTCCCGGGACGGCTCATGAACACTGAAGCTTTCTTT. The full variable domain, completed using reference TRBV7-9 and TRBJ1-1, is DTGVSQNPRHKITKRGQNVTFRCDPISEHNRLYWYRQTLGQGPEFLTYFQNEAQLEKSRLLSDRFSAERPKGSFSTLEIQRTEQGDSAMYLCASSSFPGRLMNTEAFFGQGTRLTVV.